The 25 T cell receptor beta chains listed next were all sequenced from one sample in a study of technical replicates of blood from a few donors. The method was immunoSEQ multiplex PCR; TCRdb's version includes in-frame clones alone and lacks a portion of them. The sample holds under 85,000 clones; around 90% are singletons and the top ten take approximately 0.4%. Sequencing was carried out using T cells isolated from PBMCs. Receptor source: a human donor in good health. Some clones in this sample may be carry-over from other donors' samples.

Comment on this clone: An end of the junction does not agree with germline; a read error may underlie this. The J gene is TRBJ2-1, the V gene TRBV4-2; 9 positions agree with TRBD2. CDR1 LGHNA and CDR2 YNFKEQ come from the germline V gene. The CDR3 extends over 15 amino acids. The CDR3 protein is CASSQNDGTSNGQFF. CDR3 bases: TGTGCCAGCAGCCAAAACGACGGGACTAGCAATGGGCAGTTCTTC.

The chain carries TRBV6-1 and TRBJ2-7, with D uncertain. This CDR3 has 13 amino acids. Deletions cut 1 base from V and 3 bases from J, with 7 bases between. Germline V gene lookup returns CDR1 MNHNS and CDR2 SASEGT. This CDR3 is CASSEVTFYEQYF. CDR3 in DNA: TGTGCCAGCAGTGAAGTGACTTTCTACGAGCAGTACTTC.

The rearrangement uses TRBV30 and TRBJ2-7; no definite D call. CDR3 length equals 13 residues. The germline gives CDR1 GTSNPN, CDR2 SVGIG (reference sequence). Trimming removed 5 bases at V and 4 bases at J, with 15 bases between. CDR3 DNA sequence: TGTGCCTGGTGGGCAGGTACGGTATACGAGCAGTACTTC. Translating it yields CAWWAGTVYEQYF.

The genes are TRBV11-3 and TRBJ1-1; D ambiguous. CDR1 and CDR2 from the germline V gene are SGHNT and YENEEA. Trimming stripped 1 base from V and 5 bases from J, with 11 bases between. The CDR3 loop spans 14 amino acids. CDR3 residues: CASSLGQEETEAFF. The CDR3 nucleotides read TGTGCCAGCAGCTTAGGGCAGGAGGAGACTGAAGCTTTCTTT.

The chain couples TRBV6-1 to TRBJ1-1; D is unclear. This CDR3 has 12 residues. V was pared by 4 bases and J by 5 bases, with 8 bases between. From germline, CDR1 is MNHNS and CDR2 SASEGT. The CDR3 coding sequence is TGTGCCAGCAGTGGCAGGAGGACTGAAGCTTTCTTT. It translates to CASSGRRTEAFF.

The chain combines TRBV6-5 with TRBJ2-2; D not resolved. Deletions cut 0 bases from V and 8 bases from J, with 13 bases between. Per the germline V gene, CDR1 is MNHEY and CDR2 is SVGAGI. The CDR3 length is 15 residues. The CDR3 spells CASSYSSPNQGELFF. The CDR3 DNA reads TGTGCCAGCAGTTACTCTAGCCCCAACCAGGGGGAGCTGTTTTTT.

V gene TRBV18 combines with J gene TRBJ2-1, with TRBD2 as a possible D gene (6 bases). Germline CDR1 and CDR2: KGHSH and LQKENI. This CDR3 has 14 residues. Trimming removed 3 bases at V and 6 bases at J, with 12 bases between. CDR3 amino acids: CASSPSGPVNEQFF. The DNA for the CDR3 is TGTGCCAGCTCACCTAGCGGTCCTGTCAATGAGCAGTTCTTC.

The chain uses TRBV7-9 and TRBJ2-1; D might be TRBD2 (5 bases). V lost 5 bases, J lost 4 bases, and 12 bases lay in between. The CDR3 sequence is 14 residues long. Germline-derived CDR1 and CDR2 are SEHNR and FQNEAQ (reference sequence). The CDR3 reads CASSIRDTYNEQFF. Here the CDR3 DNA reads TGTGCCAGCAGCATCCGGGATACTTACAATGAGCAGTTCTTC.

This clone was counted only a few times. The rearrangement links TRBV7-2 to TRBJ2-7; 9 nucleotides match TRBD2. The germline V gene encodes CDR1 SGHTA and CDR2 FQGNSA. V dropped 3 bases and J dropped 3; count of bases not matched to a gene: 3. There are 14 residues in the CDR3. The CDR3 DNA sequence: TGTGCCAGCAGCTTGGTAGCGGGGGTCTACGAGCAGTACTTC. Translating it yields CASSLVAGVYEQYF.

J is TRBJ2-5 and V is TRBV6-5; 7 nucleotides match TRBD1. This CDR3 has 12 residues. Per the germline V gene, CDR1 is MNHEY and CDR2 is SVGAGI. V shed 6 bases, J shed 2 bases, and the junction held 0 bases outside the gene matches. CDR3: CASRGQQETQYF. The CDR3 DNA reads TGTGCCAGCAGGGGACAGCAAGAGACCCAGTACTTC.

This chain connects TRBV13 to TRBJ2-1, with TRBD2 matching over 14 bases. CDR1 is PRHDT and CDR2 is FYEKMQ in the germline V gene (reference sequence). V lost 0 bases to trimming and J lost 15 bases; unmatched junction nucleotides: 4. The CDR3 length is 14 residues. CDR3 coding DNA: TGTGCCAGCAGCTTAGGGACTAGCGGGAGGGAGGGGTTCTTC. This sequence encodes CASSLGTSGREGFF.

This chain uses TRBV28 with TRBJ2-1; 8 nucleotides line up with TRBD2. Germline CDR1 MDHEN, CDR2 SYDVKM. This CDR3 has 14 residues. V was pared by 6 bases and J by 3 bases, with 4 bases of the junction left unmatched. This CDR3 reads CASSGRDIYNEQFF. CDR3 DNA sequence: TGTGCCAGCAGCGGGAGGGATATCTACAATGAGCAGTTCTTC. Together with reference TRBV28 and TRBJ2-1, the CDR3 gives the full variable domain: DVKVTQSSRYLVKRTGEKVFLECVQDMDHENMFWYRQDPGLGLRLIYFSYDVKMKEKGDIPEGYSVSREKKERFSLILESASTNQTSMYLCASSGRDIYNEQFFGPGTRLTVL.

J is TRBJ1-5 and V is TRBV30, with TRBD1 matching over 7 bases. CDR1 is GTSNPN, CDR2 SVGIG, per germline (reference sequence). J was trimmed by 6 bases and V by 5 bases; bases with no gene match: 16. The CDR3 is 16 residues long. The DNA for the CDR3 is TGTGCCTGGGGGCCCTCACAGGGGATCTTTAGTCAGCCCCAGCATTTT. Its translation: CAWGPSQGIFSQPQHF.

This chain links TRBV30 with TRBJ2-7, with 9 bases lining up with TRBD1. CDR1 is GTSNPN and CDR2 is SVGIG in the germline V gene (reference sequence). The V gene end was trimmed by 1 base and the J gene end by 5 bases; junction bases not matched to a gene: 6. The CDR3 is 14 residues long. CDR3 nucleotide sequence: TGTGCCTGGAGTGCCGACAGGGGGTTTCACGAGCAGTACTTC. The encoded protein is CAWSADRGFHEQYF. Full variable domain (rest looked up from reference TRBV30 and TRBJ2-7): SQTIHQWPATLVQPVGSPLSLECTVEGTSNPNLYWYRQAAGRGLQLLFYSVGIGQISSEVPQNLSASRPQDRQFILSSKKLLLSDSGFYLCAWSADRGFHEQYFGPGTRLTVT.

The chain recombines TRBV11-3 with TRBJ1-1; weak D call: TRBD1 (5 bases). This CDR3 is built from 11 residues. V was cut by 5 bases and J by 10 bases, with 11 bases left in between. The V gene's germline CDR1 is SGHNT and CDR2 YENEEA. CDR3 DNA: TGTGCCAGCAGCCGACAGCTGAGAGCTTTCTTT. It translates to CASSRQLRAFF.

J is TRBJ1-1 and V is TRBV29-1; possible D gene TRBD1, 6 bases. Germline CDR1 reads SQVTM; CDR2 reads ANQGSEA. Trimming took off 3 bases at V and 0 bases at J, with 20 bases between the two ends. The CDR3 totals 17 residues. DNA of the CDR3: TGCAGCGTTGATACAGGGTGGTTCTCTGGCATGAACACTGAAGCTTTCTTT. Amino acid sequence: CSVDTGWFSGMNTEAFF.

V gene TRBV29-1 combines with J gene TRBJ1-2; no definite D call. The CDR3 is 14 residues long. V was cut by 8 bases and J by 0 bases, with 16 bases left in between. Germline CDR1 SQVTM, CDR2 ANQGSEA. CDR3 protein: CSFLESAPNYGYTF. The CDR3 DNA reads TGCAGCTTCCTTGAGTCCGCTCCTAACTATGGCTACACCTTC. The whole variable domain, filled in from reference TRBV29-1 and TRBJ1-2, reads SAVISQKPSRDICQRGTSLTIQCQVDSQVTMMFWYRQQPGQSLTLIATANQGSEATYESGFVIDKFPISRPNLTFSTLTVSNMSPEDSSIYLCSFLESAPNYGYTFGSGTRLTVV.

The V and J genes are TRBV7-8 and TRBJ1-5; D is possibly TRBD1 (5 bases). This CDR3 is 16 amino acids long. V was trimmed by 5 bases and J by 0 bases, leaving 14 bases between them. The germline V gene has CDR1 SGHVS and CDR2 FQNEAQ. In DNA form, the CDR3 reads TGTGCCAGCAGCCCGGCGGTGGGGCATAGCAATCAGCCCCAGCATTTT. Its translation: CASSPAVGHSNQPQHF.

This chain connects TRBV11-3 to TRBJ1-3; D unresolved. CDR1 and CDR2 (germline): SGHNT, YENEEA. CDR3 size: 13 residues. The germline V and J ends were trimmed by 2 bases and 7 bases, with 9 bases remaining between them. CDR3 residues: CASSLRLENTIYF. The DNA of the CDR3 is TGTGCCAGCAGCTTACGGTTAGAGAACACCATATATTTT.

V and J are TRBV25-1 and TRBJ1-4; 10 positions match TRBD1. The CDR3 length is 14 residues. The V and J ends lost 8 bases and 5 bases, in that order; junction bases with no gene match: 5. Germline V lookup: CDR1 MGHDK, CDR2 SYGVNS. The CDR3 loop is CASRKTGGNEKLFF. CDR3 nucleotide sequence: TGTGCCAGCCGTAAGACAGGGGGCAATGAAAAACTGTTTTTT.

This chain uses TRBV5-8 with TRBJ1-5; D possibly corresponds to TRBD1 (5 bases). V lost 2 bases and J lost 2, with 8 bases in between. The CDR3 is 14 amino acids. Per the germline V gene, CDR1 is SGHTS and CDR2 is YDEGEE. CDR3 protein: CASSFLRGNQPQHF. The DNA for the CDR3 is TGTGCCAGCAGCTTTCTCAGGGGCAATCAGCCCCAGCATTTT.

The CDR3: CASEGDSGNTIYF. The CDR3 DNA follows: TGTGCCAGCGAGGGCGACTCTGGAAACACCATATATTTT. V usage is TRBV6-1 and J usage is TRBJ1-3; D gene uncertain. This CDR3 region has 13 residues. Germline V gene lookup returns CDR1 MNHNS and CDR2 SASEGT. With 8 bases removed from V and 0 bases from J, the gap between germline ends came to 8 bases.

This chain connects TRBV30 to TRBJ1-1; 11 bases align to TRBD1. The CDR3 runs 15 residues. The germline CDR1 and CDR2 sequences are GTSNPN and SVGIG (reference sequence). Losses at the gene ends were 7 bases for V and 0 bases for J; bases not matched to a gene: 7. The CDR3 loop reads CASTGTGGVNTEAFF. The DNA of the CDR3 is TGTGCCTCTACCGGGACAGGGGGAGTGAACACTGAAGCTTTCTTT.

The chain is built from TRBV13 and TRBJ1-2; D gene unclear. V was pared by 1 base and J by 9 bases, with 12 bases between. CDR3 length equals 13 residues. Germline assignment: CDR1 PRHDT and CDR2 FYEKMQ (reference sequence). The CDR3 loop reads CASSLDLFGSYTF. CDR3 in DNA: TGTGCCAGCAGCTTAGATCTTTTCGGTAGCTACACCTTC.

The rearrangement uses TRBV4-2 and TRBJ2-7, with TRBD2 matching 12 bases. Germline V gene data show CDR1 as LGHNA and CDR2 as YNFKEQ. V was clipped by 2 bases and J by 7 bases; unmatched bases: 18. CDR3 size: 19 residues. This CDR3 is CASSQPLPLAGGGYYEQYF. CDR3 DNA sequence: TGTGCCAGCAGCCAACCCCTTCCACTAGCGGGAGGAGGTTATTATGAGCAGTACTTC.